The clone carrying this TCR beta chain has only a few counts. Its target is unknown. Via MiXCR, TCRdb re-called the 5' RACE reads, giving one row per CDR3 protein. The sample includes hundreds of thousands of distinct CDR3 sequences, 20% seen only once; the top ten take around 13%. The source of the sample is a study of CD8 T cells in ankylosing spondylitis. This CDR3 spans 14 amino acids. J lost 7 bases, V lost 5 bases, and 8 bases had no gene match. Study conclusions and caveats: Matched ankylosing spondylitis synovial fluid reportedly contained a significantly enriched population of disease-linked clones.

The sequence came from a male donor with ankylosing spondylitis or in good health (not recorded which). Sequenced input: blood, either unsorted or a sorted T cell fraction (not recorded which). This chain joins TRBV12-3 or TRBV12-4 and TRBJ2-1; 7 bases fit TRBD1. The CDR3 sequence is CASSQYRGRNEQFF. CDR3 bases: TGTGCCAGCAGTCAATACAGGGGTAGAAATGAGCAGTTCTTC.